This is a list of T cell receptor beta chains from one sample in a study of blood T cells in healthy people across ages. TCRdb fed the 5' RACE reads into MiXCR, producing one record per CDR3 protein. The data contain 650,000 to 700,000 distinct CDR3 sequences, around 32% of them singletons. Input material: blood. The receptors come from a woman of 80 years or more in good health. The CDR3 runs from the conserved cysteine through the conserved F or W. A D gene is named only where the DNA matches it firmly. Expanded clones get a size class; other rows say once, few or many, or leave the size out.

many,TRBJ2-7,TRBD1,TRBV20-1,TGCAGTGCTAGGAGGAACAGGGGGACCTACGAGCAGTACTTC,CSARRNRGTYEQYF
many,TRBJ2-3,NA,TRBV6-1,TGTGCCAGCAGACAGGGTACTGGCACAGATACGCAGTATTTT,CASRQGTGTDTQYF
many,TRBJ2-3,TRBD2,TRBV6-5,TGTGCCAGCAGTTCGCCCCGGACTAGCGGATTCACAGATACGCAGTATTTT,CASSSPRTSGFTDTQYF
many,TRBJ2-7,TRBD1,TRBV5-1,TGCGCCAGCAGCTTGATTCAGGGGGTGCCTGACGAGCAGTACTTC,CASSLIQGVPDEQYF
NA,TRBJ1-1,TRBD1,TRBV6-6,TGTGCCAGCAGCTCGACAGGGTGGGACACTGAAGCTTTCTTT,CASSSTGWDTEAFF
many,TRBJ2-7,TRBD2,TRBV7-9,TGTGCCAGCAGCCGACTAGCGGATTCCCACGAGCAGTACTTC,CASSRLADSHEQYF
many,TRBJ2-6,NA,TRBV2,TGTGCCAGCAGTTTTTTTACTACTGGGGCCAACGTCCTGACTTTC,CASSFFTTGANVLTF
many,TRBJ1-1,TRBD1,TRBV7-2,TGTGCCAGCAGCGAGGACAGGAACTCGGAAGCTTTCTTT,CASSEDRNSEAFF
NA,TRBJ2-7,TRBD1,TRBV10-3,TGTGCCATCAGTCGCGGACAGGGGGCCGGGGAGCAGTACTTC,CAISRGQGAGEQYF
NA,TRBJ1-2,NA,TRBV6-5,TGTGCCAGCAGTATCTGGTGGGGGAACTATGGCTACACCTTC,CASSIWWGNYGYTF
many,TRBJ2-3,NA,TRBV5-1,TGCGCCAGCAGCTTGGTATCGGCAGGGCGAGATACGCAGTATTTT,CASSLVSAGRDTQYF
NA,TRBJ1-1,TRBD1,TRBV7-2,TGTGTCAGCAGCCTGGACAGGGGGAGGACTGAAGCTTTCTTT,CVSSLDRGRTEAFF
NA,TRBJ2-2,NA,TRBV7-8,TGTGCCAGCAGCTTACACAGAAACACCGGGGAGCTGTTTTTT,CASSLHRNTGELFF
many,TRBJ2-7,TRBD1,TRBV2,TGTGCCAGCAGTGAACCGCAGGGGGCTCTGTACGAGCAGTACTTC,CASSEPQGALYEQYF
NA,TRBJ1-1,NA,TRBV4-1,TGCGCCAGCAGCCCTGGGGAATGGGGGTTGAACACTGAAGCTTTCTTT,CASSPGEWGLNTEAFF
many,TRBJ2-1,NA,TRBV20-1,TGCAGTGCTAGCGAGACTCCTCGTAATGAGCAGTTCTTC,CSASETPRNEQFF
NA,TRBJ1-1,NA,TRBV12-3/TRBV12-4,TGTGCCAGCAGTGTTACAGGGAGGGCCACTGAAGCTTTCTTT,CASSVTGRATEAFF
many,TRBJ2-5,NA,TRBV6-1,TGTGCCAGCAGTGAAGCATTTGGTCAAGAGACCCAGTACTTC,CASSEAFGQETQYF
few,TRBJ2-4,TRBD1,TRBV28,TGTGCCAGCAGTTCATCGGGACAGGGGAAGATAAACATTCAGTACTTC,CASSSSGQGKINIQYF
many,TRBJ2-1,NA,TRBV9,TGTGCCAGCAGCCCCCGTTTTTTCTCGTCCTACAATGAGCAGTTCTTC,CASSPRFFSSYNEQFF
few,TRBJ1-6,TRBD1,TRBV28,TGTGCCAGCAGCCCCGACAGGGAACCCAATAATTCACCCCTCCACTTT,CASSPDREPNNSPLHF
many,TRBJ1-4,NA,TRBV7-2,TGTGCCAGCAGAGAATCGACGGCTGCAACTAATGAAAAACTGTTTTTT,CASRESTAATNEKLFF
many,TRBJ1-2,NA,TRBV30,TGTGCCTGGAGCCTACAGGGTAACTATGGCTACACCTTC,CAWSLQGNYGYTF
many,TRBJ2-7,NA,TRBV7-8,TGTGCCAGCAGCCGCAGGGGAGTAAACCACGAGCAGTACTTC,CASSRRGVNHEQYF
many,TRBJ2-1,TRBD2,TRBV6-2/TRBV6-3,TGTGCCAGCAGTCGGCTAGCGGTAACCTACAATGAGCAGTTCTTC,CASSRLAVTYNEQFF
many,TRBJ1-2,NA,TRBV10-3,TGTGCCATCAGTGAGCCTGGCAGGGGCCTCTATGGCTACACCTTC,CAISEPGRGLYGYTF
few,TRBJ2-1,NA,TRBV11-2,TGTGCCAGCAGCTTTGGACTAAACAATGAGCAGTTCTTC,CASSFGLNNEQFF
many,TRBJ2-4,NA,TRBV20-1,TGCAGTGCTAGTAAGGGGGTCAACATTCAGTACTTC,CSASKGVNIQYF
many,TRBJ2-7,TRBD1,TRBV5-1,TGCGCCAGCAGCCGACAGGGCAACAACGAGCAGTACTTC,CASSRQGNNEQYF
NA,TRBJ2-6,NA,TRBV27,TGTGCCAGCAGTCCGGCAGCTGGCGTTCCTGGGGCCAACGTCCTGACTTTC,CASSPAAGVPGANVLTF
few,TRBJ1-2,NA,TRBV30,TGTGCCTGGAGTAAGCCCGGAGGGTACACCTTC,CAWSKPGGYTF
many,TRBJ2-7,TRBD1,TRBV20-1,TGCAGTGCTAGGGGTGCGGGACAGGGAAGTTACGAGCAGTACTTC,CSARGAGQGSYEQYF
many,TRBJ1-2,NA,TRBV12-3/TRBV12-4,TGTGCCAGCAGTTCTACGGGGCTCTATGGCTACACCTTC,CASSSTGLYGYTF
NA,TRBJ2-4,NA,TRBV7-9,TGTGCCAGCAGCCCACAGGATAGCAAAAACATTCAGTACTTC,CASSPQDSKNIQYF
few,TRBJ2-5,NA,TRBV5-1,TGCGCCAGCAGCCCTTTTGGTGGGGGGGCTGGAGAGACCCAGTACTTC,CASSPFGGGAGETQYF
NA,TRBJ2-1,TRBD2,TRBV28,TGTGCCAGCACCCCGGGACTAGCGGGGAGTCGGTTCTTC,CASTPGLAGSRFF
many,TRBJ2-4,NA,TRBV20-1,TGCAGTGCTCCTGGGGGCGGGGGAGTTCGAAACATTCAGTACTTC,CSAPGGGGVRNIQYF
many,TRBJ2-4,TRBD2,TRBV6-6,TGTGCCAGCAGCCCACTAGCGGGGTCCCTCAACATTCAGTACTTC,CASSPLAGSLNIQYF